This T cell receptor beta chain was sequenced for a study of T cell responses to AZD1222 COVID-19 vaccine. Turning to this clone: Its antigen remains unidentified.

The table came from immunoSEQ multiplex PCR; TCRdb's copy has only in-frame clones and leaves some out. The repertoire holds around 160,000 clones, with roughly 94% as singletons. Germline lookup yields CDR1 MDHEN and CDR2 SYDVKM. V gave up 8 bases and J gave up 2 bases, with 12 bases separating them. This CDR3 contains 13 residues. Points from the study as a whole: Donors, mostly white British, included more females; clonal diversity was possibly underestimated.

The chain recombines TRBV28 with TRBJ1-2, with D unresolved. The source is an adult in good health. The sample was peripheral blood, taken on day 0 of AZD1222 vaccination. Written as DNA, the CDR3 is TGTGCCAGCTCACCGGCAACAAACTATGGCTACACCTTC. As protein: CASSPATNYGYTF.